The 14 T cell receptor beta chains listed next were all sequenced from one sample in a study of T-cell memory formation after mild COVID-19. One entry per CDR3 protein, called by TCRdb with MiXCR from the 5' RACE reads. This sample carries approximately 500,000 distinct CDR3 sequences, around a quarter of them seen once, and the ten largest clones take approximately 12%. Sequenced: PBMCs or a T cell subset sorted from them (not recorded which). These receptors were collected from an adult woman who had mild COVID-19 (a few samples of this study predate the infection). Cell type and time point are not known.

V gene TRBV6-6 combines with J gene TRBJ2-6; D is unresolved. CDR3 length equals 13 residues. Germline loops: CDR1 MNHNY, CDR2 SVGAGI (reference sequence). The germline V and J ends were trimmed by 5 bases and 2 bases, with 4 bases remaining between them. CDR3 residues: CASSDPGANVLTF. CDR3 DNA: TGTGCCAGCAGTGACCCTGGGGCCAACGTCCTGACTTTC.

This clonotype has a handful of counts. The chain uses TRBV15 and TRBJ1-6; D is unclear. This CDR3 comprises 15 residues. CDR1 LNHNV and CDR2 YYDKDF come from the germline V gene (reference sequence). Trimming cost V 1 base and J 7 bases, with 11 bases left between them. CDR3 protein: CATSRGDRANSPLHF. DNA of the CDR3: TGTGCCACCAGCAGAGGAGATAGGGCCAATTCACCCCTCCACTTT.

This clonotype showed up just a few times. The rearrangement joins TRBV3-1 to TRBJ2-7; 7 nucleotides match TRBD1. Germline CDR1 LGHDT, CDR2 YNNKEL (reference sequence). The trim removed 5 bases at V and 0 bases at J, leaving 10 bases unmatched. The CDR3 has 16 residues. CDR3 region: CASSKGQIGSSYEQYF. The CDR3 DNA is TGTGCCAGCAGCAAGGGACAGATAGGAAGCTCCTACGAGCAGTACTTC.

The chain joins TRBV20-1 to TRBJ2-3, with 8 positions matching TRBD2. Per the germline V gene, CDR1 is DFQATT and CDR2 is SNEGSKA (reference sequence). The CDR3 consists of 15 residues. The J segment lost 5 bases and the V segment lost 3 bases, leaving 10 bases of the junction unmatched. CDR3: CSASVGSGRGDTQYF. The CDR3 nucleotides read TGCAGTGCTAGTGTTGGCAGCGGGAGAGGAGATACGCAGTATTTT.

This clonotype was seen more than once but under ten times. This chain connects TRBV5-1 to TRBJ2-5; D tentatively reads TRBD1 or TRBD2 (5 bases each). Trimming removed 3 bases from V and 1 base from J, with 16 bases in between. Germline V CDR1 and CDR2: SGHRS, YFSETQ. The CDR3 is 16 residues long. CDR3 sequence (DNA): TGCGCCAGCAGCTCGGGATGGGGGTCTGCCCAAGAGACCCAGTACTTC. Translation gives CASSSGWGSAQETQYF.

In this sample, this clonotype turned up a few times. V is TRBV6-5 and J is TRBJ1-5, with TRBD1 identical over 7 bases. The V gene end was trimmed by 5 bases and the J gene end by 4 bases; junction bases not matched to a gene: 11. The CDR3 loop spans 16 amino acids. In germline, CDR1 is MNHEY, CDR2 SVGAGI. CDR3 DNA: TGTGCCAGCAGTCGAAGTAGGGACAGCCGGAATCAGCCCCAGCATTTT. Translation gives CASSRSRDSRNQPQHF.

The V call is TRBV7-3, the J call TRBJ2-3, with TRBD2 matching 15 bases. The V and J ends lost 5 bases and 6 bases, in that order; junction bases with no gene match: 12. This CDR3 spans 18 amino acids. From germline, CDR1 is SGHTA and CDR2 FQGTGA. CDR3 coding DNA: TGTGCCAGCAGCGCCGGGACTAGCGGGAGGCCCCACCGGGATACGCAGTATTTT. Protein: CASSAGTSGRPHRDTQYF.

This clonotype came up a few times. The chain has TRBV7-2 and TRBJ2-5; D could derive from TRBD1 or TRBD2 (5 bases each). This CDR3 spans 14 amino acids. The V and J ends lost 6 bases and 7 bases respectively, with 18 bases between them. Germline CDR1 reads SGHTA; CDR2 reads FQGNSA. DNA for the CDR3: TGTGCCAGCAGTCGGGACCATTTCCTCGGGACCCAGTACTTC. Translated: CASSRDHFLGTQYF. Using reference TRBV7-2 and TRBJ2-5 for the parts outside the CDR3, the full variable domain is GAGVSQSPSNKVTEKGKDVELRCDPISGHTALYWYRQSLGQGLEFLIYFQGNSAPDKSGLPSDRFSAERTGGSVSTLTIQRTQQEDSAVYLCASSRDHFLGTQYFGPGTRLLVL.

The chain uses TRBV24-1 and TRBJ2-1; maybe TRBD1 (5 bases). Per the germline V gene, CDR1 is KGHDR and CDR2 is SFDVKD. The CDR3 is 14 residues long. Trimming pared 6 bases from V and 5 bases from J, leaving 13 bases between. The DNA for the CDR3 is TGTGCCACCAGTAGCCTACTACAGGACAATGAGCAGTTCTTC. It translates to CATSSLLQDNEQFF.

This clonotype appeared a few times. The chain carries TRBV2 and TRBJ2-1; TRBD2 matches 13 bases. The CDR3 covers 18 residues. Trimming cost V 3 bases and J 1 base; bases outside gene matches: 6. Per the germline V gene, CDR1 is SNHLY and CDR2 is FYNNEI. The CDR3 region has the DNA TGTGCCAGCAGTGACGGACTAGCGGGGGAACTATCCTACAATGAGCAGTTCTTC. This codes for CASSDGLAGELSYNEQFF.

The chain is built from TRBV5-1 and TRBJ2-4, with TRBD1 matching over 7 bases. CDR1 is SGHRS and CDR2 is YFSETQ in the germline V gene. This CDR3 is 15 amino acids long. The V and J ends lost 4 bases and 8 bases, in that order; junction bases with no gene match: 12. DNA for the CDR3: TGCGCCAGCAGCACCGGGACAGCTAGGGGCGACATTCAGTACTTC. Encoded protein: CASSTGTARGDIQYF.

The rearrangement joins TRBV6-5 to TRBJ2-1; TRBD2 might be the D (6 bases). This CDR3 has 14 amino acids. The ends were cut back, 10 bases at V and 3 bases at J, with 16 bases in the middle. Germline loops: CDR1 MNHEY, CDR2 SVGAGI. In DNA, the CDR3 is TGTGCCACCCGAGGAGGGTGGGTCTACAATGAGCAGTTCTTC. As protein: CATRGGWVYNEQFF.

The V gene is TRBV7-8, the J gene TRBJ1-1; 9 nucleotides align to TRBD1. CDR1 and CDR2 (germline): SGHVS, FQNEAQ. The J segment lost 0 bases and the V segment lost 3 bases, leaving 11 bases of the junction unmatched. The CDR3 totals 18 residues. The CDR3 DNA reads TGTGCCAGCAGCTTCCCTCCGGACAGGGGCACCATGAACACTGAAGCTTTCTTT. As protein: CASSFPPDRGTMNTEAFF.

The genes are TRBV7-9 and TRBJ2-1; D is possibly TRBD2 (6 bases). The V end lost 1 base, the J end lost 7 bases, and 14 bases lay between the germline ends. This CDR3 region has 15 residues. Germline CDR1 reads SEHNR; CDR2 reads FQNEAQ (reference sequence). CDR3 region: CASSLVVSGENEQFF. CDR3 sequence (DNA): TGTGCCAGCAGCTTAGTTGTTAGCGGTGAGAATGAGCAGTTCTTC.